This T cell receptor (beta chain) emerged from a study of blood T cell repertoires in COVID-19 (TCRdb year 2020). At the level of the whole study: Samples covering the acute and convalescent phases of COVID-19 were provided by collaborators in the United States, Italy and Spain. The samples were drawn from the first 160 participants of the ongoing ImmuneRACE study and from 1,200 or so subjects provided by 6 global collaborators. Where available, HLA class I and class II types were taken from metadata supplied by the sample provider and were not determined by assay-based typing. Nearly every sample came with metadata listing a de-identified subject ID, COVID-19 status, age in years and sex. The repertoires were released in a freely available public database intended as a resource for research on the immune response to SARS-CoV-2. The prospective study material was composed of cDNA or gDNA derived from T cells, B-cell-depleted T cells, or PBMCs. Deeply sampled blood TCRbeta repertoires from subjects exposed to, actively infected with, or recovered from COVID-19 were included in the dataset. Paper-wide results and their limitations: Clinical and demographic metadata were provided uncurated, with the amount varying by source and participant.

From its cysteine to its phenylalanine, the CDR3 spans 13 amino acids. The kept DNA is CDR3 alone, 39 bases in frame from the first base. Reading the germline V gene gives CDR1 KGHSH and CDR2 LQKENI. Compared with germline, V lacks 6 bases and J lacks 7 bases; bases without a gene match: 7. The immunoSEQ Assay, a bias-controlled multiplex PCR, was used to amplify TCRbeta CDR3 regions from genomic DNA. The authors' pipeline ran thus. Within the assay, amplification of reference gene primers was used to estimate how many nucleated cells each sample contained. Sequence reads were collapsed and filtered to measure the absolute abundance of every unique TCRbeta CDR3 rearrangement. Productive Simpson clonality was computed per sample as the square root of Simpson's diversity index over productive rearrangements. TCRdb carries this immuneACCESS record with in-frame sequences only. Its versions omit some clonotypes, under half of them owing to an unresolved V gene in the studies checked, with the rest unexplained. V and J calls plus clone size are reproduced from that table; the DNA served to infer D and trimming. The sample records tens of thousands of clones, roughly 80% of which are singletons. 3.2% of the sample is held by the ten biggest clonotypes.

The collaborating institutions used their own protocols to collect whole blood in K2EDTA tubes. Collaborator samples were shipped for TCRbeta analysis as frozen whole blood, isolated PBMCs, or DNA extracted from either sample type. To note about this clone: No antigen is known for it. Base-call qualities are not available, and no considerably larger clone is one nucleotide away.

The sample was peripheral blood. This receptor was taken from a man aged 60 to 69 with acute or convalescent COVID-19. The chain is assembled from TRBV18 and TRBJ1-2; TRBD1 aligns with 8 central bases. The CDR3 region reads CASSPDRDGGYTF. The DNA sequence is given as TGTGCCAGCTCTCCGGACAGGGATGGTGGCTACACCTTC.